The 9 T cell receptor beta chains below were found in one sample sequenced in a study of T cells after yellow fever vaccination. TCRdb fed the 5' RACE reads into MiXCR, producing one record per CDR3 protein. The sample holds around 550,000 distinct CDR3 sequences, roughly 21% seen once. The sequencing used PBMCs, collected 15 days after the yellow fever booster vaccination. The receptors here all came from a man in his thirties or forties who received the YFV17D yellow fever vaccine.

This clonotype was seen a few times. The chain joins TRBV6-5 to TRBJ2-7; D might be TRBD2 (7 bases). The CDR3 loop spans 15 amino acids. In germline, CDR1 is MNHEY, CDR2 SVGAGI. V dropped 4 bases and J dropped 3 bases, with 16 bases sitting between them. The CDR3 spells CASSFDRGGGYEQYF. The CDR3 DNA follows: TGTGCCAGCAGTTTCGACCGGGGAGGGGGCTACGAGCAGTACTTC.

The genes are TRBV5-1 and TRBJ1-3; D is possibly TRBD1 (5 bases). Trimming took off 0 bases at V and 4 bases at J, with 8 bases between the two ends. The CDR3 length is 14 residues. The germline V gene encodes CDR1 SGHRS and CDR2 YFSETQ. The CDR3: CASSLAGTGNTIYF. The DNA for the CDR3 is TGCGCCAGCAGCTTGGCCGGGACGGGAAACACCATATATTTT. The complete variable domain, with remaining parts taken from reference TRBV5-1 and TRBJ1-3, reads KAGVTQTPRYLIKTRGQQVTLSCSPISGHRSVSWYQQTPGQGLQFLFEYFSETQRNKGNFPGRFSGRQFSNSRSEMNVSTLELGDSALYLCASSLAGTGNTIYFGEGSWLTVV.

This chain uses TRBV7-2 with TRBJ2-7, with 7 bases fitting TRBD1. In germline, CDR1 is SGHTA, CDR2 FQGNSA. The length of the CDR3 is 13 residues. The V gene end was trimmed by 4 bases and the J gene end by 4 bases; junction bases not matched to a gene: 4. CDR3 amino acids: CASSSGQIYEQYF. For the CDR3, the DNA is TGTGCCAGCAGCTCGGGACAGATTTACGAGCAGTACTTC.

This clonotype occurred a few times. The chain combines TRBV29-1 with TRBJ1-2; 11 positions match TRBD1. The CDR3 loop spans 15 amino acids. The germline V gene encodes CDR1 SQVTM and CDR2 ANQGSEA. The trim removed 3 bases at V and 5 bases at J, leaving 8 bases unmatched. Written as DNA, the CDR3 is TGCAGCGTTGATATTGGGACAGGGGGAGGTTATGGCTACACCTTC. Amino acids: CSVDIGTGGGYGYTF.

This clonotype was counted a few times. This chain connects TRBV28 to TRBJ2-3; 8 bases fit TRBD2. CDR3 size: 16 residues. Germline CDR1 is MDHEN and CDR2 is SYDVKM. V trimming: 6 bases; J trimming: 0 bases; junction bases outside the gene matches: 8. This CDR3 reads CASSPLSGASTDTQYF. For the CDR3, the DNA is TGTGCCAGCAGCCCACTTAGCGGGGCTAGCACAGATACGCAGTATTTT. Full variable domain (remainder filled in from reference TRBV28 and TRBJ2-3): DVKVTQSSRYLVKRTGEKVFLECVQDMDHENMFWYRQDPGLGLRLIYFSYDVKMKEKGDIPEGYSVSREKKERFSLILESASTNQTSMYLCASSPLSGASTDTQYFGPGTRLTVL.

This chain connects TRBV24-1 to TRBJ2-5; D perhaps matches TRBD2 (6 bases). Germline CDR1 reads KGHDR; CDR2 reads SFDVKD. Trimming left V 3 bases short and J 7 bases short, with 17 bases between. CDR3 size: 15 residues. The CDR3 nucleotides read TGTGCCACCAGTGATCGGGAGAGGACCGCAGGGACCCAGTACTTC. Its protein product is CATSDRERTAGTQYF.

A few counts support this clonotype. The chain's CDR3 is CASSSSGRIGELFF. Here the CDR3 DNA reads TGTGCCAGCAGCTCCAGCGGGAGGATCGGGGAGCTGTTTTTT. The chain combines TRBV7-2 with TRBJ2-2; TRBD2 matches 9 bases. The CDR3 is made up of 14 amino acids. Germline CDR1 and CDR2: SGHTA and FQGNSA. V was pared by 4 bases and J by 7 bases, with 4 bases of the junction left unmatched.

This clonotype was picked up a small number of times. This chain uses TRBV20-1 with TRBJ2-7, with 10 bases fitting TRBD2. Germline CDR1 reads DFQATT; CDR2 reads SNEGSKA (reference sequence). This CDR3 is built from 17 residues. Losses at the gene ends were 0 bases for V and 2 bases for J; bases not matched to a gene: 10. CDR3 in amino acids: CSARDKREGQYPYEQYF. The DNA of the CDR3 is TGCAGTGCTAGAGATAAGCGGGAGGGCCAGTACCCCTACGAGCAGTACTTC.

In its sample, this clonotype was seen a few times. This chain uses TRBV5-1 with TRBJ1-4; 7 nucleotides agree with TRBD1. The CDR3 runs to 14 residues. J lost 8 bases, V lost 0 bases, and 4 bases had no gene match. Germline CDR1 SGHRS, CDR2 YFSETQ. The CDR3 bases are TGCGCCAGCAGCTTGGAACAGGGGCCCGAAAAACTGTTTTTT. Translated: CASSLEQGPEKLFF.